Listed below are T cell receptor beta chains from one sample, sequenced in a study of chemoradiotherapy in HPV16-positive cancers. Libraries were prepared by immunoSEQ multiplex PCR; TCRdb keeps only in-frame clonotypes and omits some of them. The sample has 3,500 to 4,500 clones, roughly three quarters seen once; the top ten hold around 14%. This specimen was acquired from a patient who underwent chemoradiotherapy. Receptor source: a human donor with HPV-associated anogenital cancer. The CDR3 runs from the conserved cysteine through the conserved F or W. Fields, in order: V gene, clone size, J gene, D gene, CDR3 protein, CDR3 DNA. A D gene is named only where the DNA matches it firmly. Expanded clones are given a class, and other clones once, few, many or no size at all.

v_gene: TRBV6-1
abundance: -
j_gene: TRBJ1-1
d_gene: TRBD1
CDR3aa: CASSEYIGSGTGGSTEAFF
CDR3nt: TGTGCCAGCAGTGAATATATAGGGTCCGGGACAGGGGGATCGACTGAAGCTTTCTTT

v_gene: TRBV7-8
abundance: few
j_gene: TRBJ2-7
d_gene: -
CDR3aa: CASSLGGVDIPYEQYF
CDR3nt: TGTGCCAGCAGCTTAGGGGGGGTCGACATCCCCTACGAGCAGTACTTC

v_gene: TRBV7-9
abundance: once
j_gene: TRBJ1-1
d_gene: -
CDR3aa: CASSERGGMNTEAFF
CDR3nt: TGTGCCAGCAGCGAAAGGGGGGGGATGAACACTGAAGCTTTCTTT

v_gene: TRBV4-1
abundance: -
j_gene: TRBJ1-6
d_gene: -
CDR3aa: CASSQAGMNSPLHF
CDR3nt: TGCGCCAGCAGCCAAGCTGGGATGAATTCACCCCTCCACTTT

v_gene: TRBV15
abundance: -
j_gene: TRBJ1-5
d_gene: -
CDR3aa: CATSRGRGNQPQHF
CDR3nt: TGTGCCACCAGCAGAGGTCGGGGCAATCAGCCCCAGCATTTT

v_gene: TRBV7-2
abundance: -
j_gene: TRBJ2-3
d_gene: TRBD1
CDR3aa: CASSAGQGGLISDTQYF
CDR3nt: TGTGCCAGCAGCGCCGGACAGGGGGGACTTATTTCAGATACGCAGTATTTT

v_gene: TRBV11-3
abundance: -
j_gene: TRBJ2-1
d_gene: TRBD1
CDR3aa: CASSLRGQGSLYNEQFF
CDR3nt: TGTGCCAGCAGCTTAAGGGGGCAGGGTTCCCTCTACAATGAGCAGTTCTTC

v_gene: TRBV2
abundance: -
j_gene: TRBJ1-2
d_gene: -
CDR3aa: CASKAGEGYGYTF
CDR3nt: TGTGCCAGCAAAGCAGGGGAGGGGTATGGCTACACCTTC

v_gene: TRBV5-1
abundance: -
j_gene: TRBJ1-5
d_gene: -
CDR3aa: CASSGSAPQHF
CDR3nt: TGCGCCAGCAGCGGCAGCGCGCCCCAGCATTTT

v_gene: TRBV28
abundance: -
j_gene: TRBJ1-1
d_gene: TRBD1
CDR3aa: CASTLDRGRAEAFF
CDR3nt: TGTGCCAGCACCCTGGACAGGGGTAGGGCTGAAGCTTTCTTT

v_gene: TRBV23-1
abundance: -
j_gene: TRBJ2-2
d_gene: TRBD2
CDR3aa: CASKRASGGFAGELFF
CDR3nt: TGCGCCAGCAAGAGAGCCAGCGGGGGTTTTGCCGGGGAGCTGTTTTTT

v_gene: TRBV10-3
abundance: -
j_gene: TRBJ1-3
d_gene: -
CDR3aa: CAISGSSGNTIYF
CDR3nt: TGTGCCATCAGCGGGAGCTCTGGAAACACCATATATTTT

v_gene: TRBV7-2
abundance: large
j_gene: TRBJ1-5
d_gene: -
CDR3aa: CASSLGRDRSNQPQHF
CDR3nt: TGTGCCAGCAGCTTAGGTCGGGATCGTAGCAATCAGCCCCAGCATTTT

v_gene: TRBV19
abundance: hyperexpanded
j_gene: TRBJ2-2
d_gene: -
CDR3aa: CASNRENTGELFF
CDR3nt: TGTGCCAGTAACAGGGAAAATACCGGGGAGCTGTTTTTT

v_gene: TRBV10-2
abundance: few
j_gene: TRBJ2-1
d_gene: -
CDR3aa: CASSEAYNEQFF
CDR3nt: TGCGCCAGCAGTGAGGCTTACAATGAGCAGTTCTTC

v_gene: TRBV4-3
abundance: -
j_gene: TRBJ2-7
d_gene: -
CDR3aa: CASSQEEGSSYEQYF
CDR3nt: TGCGCCAGCAGCCAAGAAGAAGGGAGCTCCTACGAGCAGTACTTC

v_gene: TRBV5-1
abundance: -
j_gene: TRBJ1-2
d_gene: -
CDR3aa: CASSLEGPGYTF
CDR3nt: TGCGCCAGCAGCTTGGAGGGGCCTGGCTACACCTTC

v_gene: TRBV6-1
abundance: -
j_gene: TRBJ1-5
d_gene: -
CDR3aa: CASSWGVGSNQPQHF
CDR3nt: TGTGCCAGCAGTTGGGGGGTTGGTAGCAATCAGCCCCAGCATTTT

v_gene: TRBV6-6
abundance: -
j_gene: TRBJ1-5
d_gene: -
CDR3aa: CASSRLGPQHF
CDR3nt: TGTGCCAGCAGCCGACTGGGGCCCCAGCATTTT

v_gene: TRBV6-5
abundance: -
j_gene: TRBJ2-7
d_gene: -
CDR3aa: CASSPLYRAHEQYF
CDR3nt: TGTGCCAGCAGTCCGCTGTATAGGGCCCACGAGCAGTACTTC

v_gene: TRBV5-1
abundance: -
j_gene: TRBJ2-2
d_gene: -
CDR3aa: CASSLEVDFAEEHRELFF
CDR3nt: TGCGCCAGCAGCTTGGAGGTGGATTTCGCCGAGGAACACCGGGAGCTGTTTTTT

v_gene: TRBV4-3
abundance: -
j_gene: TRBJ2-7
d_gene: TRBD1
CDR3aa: CASSRDRDPSYEQYF
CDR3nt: TGCGCCAGCAGCCGTGACAGGGACCCATCCTACGAGCAGTACTTC

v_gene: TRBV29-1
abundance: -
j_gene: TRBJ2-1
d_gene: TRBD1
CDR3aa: CSVSWSGTGDYNEQFF
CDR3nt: TGCAGCGTTAGCTGGTCCGGGACAGGGGACTACAATGAGCAGTTCTTC

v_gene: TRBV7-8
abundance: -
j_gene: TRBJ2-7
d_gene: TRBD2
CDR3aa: CASSPGLEEFDEQYF
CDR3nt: TGTGCCAGCAGCCCGGGACTAGAGGAATTTGACGAGCAGTACTTC

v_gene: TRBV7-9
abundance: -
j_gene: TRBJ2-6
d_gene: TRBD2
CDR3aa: CASRTVGGRTGANVLTF
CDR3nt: TGTGCCAGCAGAACTGTGGGGGGGAGAACTGGGGCCAACGTCCTGACTTTC

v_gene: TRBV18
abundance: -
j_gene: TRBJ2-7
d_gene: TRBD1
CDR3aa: CASSQGAQTYEQYF
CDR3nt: TGTGCCAGCTCTCAGGGGGCCCAGACCTACGAGCAGTACTTC

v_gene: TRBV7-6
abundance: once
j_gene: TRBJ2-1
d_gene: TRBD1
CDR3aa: CASSLAGGTGVYNEQFF
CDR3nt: TGTGCCAGCAGCTTAGCCGGGGGGACAGGGGTATACAATGAGCAGTTCTTC

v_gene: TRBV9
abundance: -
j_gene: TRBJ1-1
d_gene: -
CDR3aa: CASSVSGFRTEAFF
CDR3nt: TGTGCCAGCAGCGTATCAGGGTTTCGTACTGAAGCTTTCTTT

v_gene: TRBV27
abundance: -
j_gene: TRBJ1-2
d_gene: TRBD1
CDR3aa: CASSLQGAGRGGYTF
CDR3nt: TGTGCCAGCAGTTTACAGGGGGCGGGGAGGGGTGGCTACACCTTC

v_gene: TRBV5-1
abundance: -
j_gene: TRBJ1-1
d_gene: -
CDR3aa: CASRAQGGNTEAFF
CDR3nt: TGCGCCAGCAGGGCCCAAGGGGGGAACACTGAAGCTTTCTTT

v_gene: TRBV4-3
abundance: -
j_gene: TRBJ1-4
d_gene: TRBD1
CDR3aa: CASRDRANEKLFF
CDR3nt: TGCGCCAGCAGGGACAGGGCCAATGAAAAACTGTTTTTT

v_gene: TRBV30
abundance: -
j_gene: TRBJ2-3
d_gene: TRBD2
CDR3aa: CAWSGGGDSTDTQYF
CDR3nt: TGTGCCTGGAGCGGGGGGGGCGATAGCACAGATACGCAGTATTTT

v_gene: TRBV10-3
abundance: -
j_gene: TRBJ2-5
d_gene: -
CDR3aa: CAPSWETQYF
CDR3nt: TGTGCCCCCAGCTGGGAGACCCAGTACTTC

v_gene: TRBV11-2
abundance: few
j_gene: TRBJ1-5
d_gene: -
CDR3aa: CASSLQGHAGQPQHF
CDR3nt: TGTGCCAGCAGCTTACAGGGCCATGCGGGCCAGCCCCAGCATTTT

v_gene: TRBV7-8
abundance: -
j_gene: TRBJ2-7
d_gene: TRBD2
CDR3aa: CASSLRGAGVDEQYF
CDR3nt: TGTGCCAGCAGCTTAAGGGGAGCGGGGGTGGACGAGCAGTACTTC

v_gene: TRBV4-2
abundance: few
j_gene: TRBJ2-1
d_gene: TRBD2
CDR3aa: CASSQEPSGAYNEQFF
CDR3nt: TGTGCCAGCAGCCAAGAACCTAGCGGGGCCTACAATGAGCAGTTCTTC

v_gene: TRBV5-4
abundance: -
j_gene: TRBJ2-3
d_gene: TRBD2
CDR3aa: CASSVGGGKRSTDTQYF
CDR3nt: TGTGCCAGCAGCGTCGGGGGGGGGAAGAGGAGCACAGATACGCAGTATTTT

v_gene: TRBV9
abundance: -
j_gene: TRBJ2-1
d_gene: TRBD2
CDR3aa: CASSAGRKTSGTYNEQFF
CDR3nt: TGTGCCAGCAGCGCTGGGCGGAAGACTAGCGGGACCTACAATGAGCAGTTCTTC

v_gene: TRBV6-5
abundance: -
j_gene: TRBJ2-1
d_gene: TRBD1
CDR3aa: CASSLDRGLYNEQFF
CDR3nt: TGTGCCAGCAGTCTAGACAGGGGGCTCTACAATGAGCAGTTCTTC

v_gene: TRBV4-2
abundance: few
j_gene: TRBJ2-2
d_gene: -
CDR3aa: CASSQDLRGVGELFF
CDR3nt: TGTGCCAGCAGCCAAGATCTCAGGGGCGTCGGGGAGCTGTTTTTT

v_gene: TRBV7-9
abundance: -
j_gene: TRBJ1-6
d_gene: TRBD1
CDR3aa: CASSLGITGGGDNSPLHF
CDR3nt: TGTGCCAGCAGCTTGGGAATCACAGGGGGCGGAGATAATTCACCCCTCCACTTT

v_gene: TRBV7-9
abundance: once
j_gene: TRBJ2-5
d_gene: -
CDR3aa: CASSWRGSEWEETQYF
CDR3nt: TGTGCCAGCAGCTGGAGGGGCAGTGAGTGGGAAGAGACCCAGTACTTC

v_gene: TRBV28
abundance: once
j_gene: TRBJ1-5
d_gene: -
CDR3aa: CASSLWETYSNQPQHF
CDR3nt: TGTGCCAGCAGTTTATGGGAAACTTATAGCAATCAGCCCCAGCATTTT

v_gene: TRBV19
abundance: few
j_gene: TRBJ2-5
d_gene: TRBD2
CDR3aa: CASSILSGSGETQYF
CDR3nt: TGTGCCAGTAGTATCCTCAGCGGGAGTGGCGAGACCCAGTACTTC

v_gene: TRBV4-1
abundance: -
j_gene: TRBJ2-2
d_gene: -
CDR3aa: CASSQDGTRTQDGELFF
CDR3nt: TGCGCCAGCAGCCAGGACGGGACACGCACACAGGATGGGGAGCTGTTTTTT

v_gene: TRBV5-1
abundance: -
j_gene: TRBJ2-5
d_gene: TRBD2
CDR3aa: CASSPTGTSGGKGTQYF
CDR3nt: TGCGCCAGCAGCCCAACCGGGACTAGCGGGGGAAAAGGGACCCAGTACTTC